This TCR beta chain was documented in a study of early stage breast cancer tumors. Study-wide context: Of around 15 invasive breast tumors, about a dozen were hormone receptor-positive, HER2-negative. Study-wide points: Tumor and normal breast were distinguished via blood comparison in about 85% of the 16 patients. Compared with adjacent normal breast, tumors showed about 2.5-fold denser, more clonal T cells. Chain pairing and CD4, CD8 or FOXP3 expression were not captured.

The assay was immunoSEQ multiplex PCR, and TCRdb's table has in-frame clones only and misses some. The table records tens of thousands of clones, about two thirds of them present only once. The CDR3 is 15 residues long. The V gene lost 0 bases and the J gene lost 3 bases, with 9 bases spanning the gap. Germline CDR1 SGDLS, CDR2 YYNGEE. Concerning this clone itself: The antigen remains unidentified.

The V call is TRBV9, the J call TRBJ1-4; no firm D call. The TCR sequence derives from a person in their fifties with breast cancer. The sequenced sample consisted of blood. In DNA, the CDR3 is TGTGCCAGCAGCGTAGGTGGGAGATCTAATGAAAAACTGTTTTTT. This sequence encodes CASSVGGRSNEKLFF.